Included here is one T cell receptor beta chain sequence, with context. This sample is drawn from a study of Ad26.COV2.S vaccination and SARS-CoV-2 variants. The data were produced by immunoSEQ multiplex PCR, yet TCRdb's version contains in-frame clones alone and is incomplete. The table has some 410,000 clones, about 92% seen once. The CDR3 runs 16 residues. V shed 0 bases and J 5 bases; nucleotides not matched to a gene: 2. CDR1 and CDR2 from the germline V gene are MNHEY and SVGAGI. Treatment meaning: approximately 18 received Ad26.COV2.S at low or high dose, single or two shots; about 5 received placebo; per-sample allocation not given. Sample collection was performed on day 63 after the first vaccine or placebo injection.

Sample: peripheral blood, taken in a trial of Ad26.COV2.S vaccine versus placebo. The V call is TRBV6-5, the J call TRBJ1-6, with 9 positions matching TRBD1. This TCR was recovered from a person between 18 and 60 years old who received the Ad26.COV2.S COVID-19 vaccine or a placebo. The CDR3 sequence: CASSYSGTGNNSPLHF. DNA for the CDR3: TGTGCCAGCAGTTACTCGGGGACAGGGAATAATTCACCCCTCCACTTT.